This record concerns one T cell receptor (beta chain) sequence. This clonotype has a count of ten or more. The specificity of this receptor is unknown. No much larger clone is present one base from it, and per-base qualities are unavailable. Receptors were amplified or captured by RACE. Sequencing used a NextSeq 500. During library preparation, unique molecular identifiers were attached to individual cDNA molecules so that TCRs could be counted in a quantitative, reproducible way. The authors' analysis ran thus. A median of approximately 96,000 TCRs per sample was observed, with a range of roughly 23,224 to 700,000. V, J and CDR3 annotation of the TCR reads was carried out using the Decombinator software suite. For the PS versus PT1 abundance plots, all samples were subsampled to the same number of TCRs (28,000). Expanded TCRs were defined as absent before sensitization and observed at least eight times at the 2-week time point. The public reads were run again by TCRdb, first through fastp at Q25 and then through MiXCR, and only productive beta chains were kept. Entries are consolidated by CDR3 protein sequence, retaining the most common genes and DNA. The V and J calls and clone size come from TCRdb's table, not from the authors' own analysis. The sample table contains 39,000 or so distinct CDR3 sequences; only one count was recorded for 4% of them. About 24% of the sample is held by the ten biggest clonotypes.

Read against the paper, the sample's time point label means: patch test 1, 2 weeks after DPC sensitization. The treatment or condition label corresponds to: therapeutic diphenylcyclopropenone sensitization with weekly scalp DPC. Total RNA was isolated from unfractionated whole blood collected in Tempus Blood RNA tubes. Blood at each patch-test visit was drawn before the patch test was applied. Patients were considered eligible if aged 18 to 70, diagnosed with alopecia and deemed suitable for DPC therapy, and patients were excluded if pregnant. This sample stems from a study of human T cells and chemical hapten exposure listed by TCRdb under 2021. About the study as a whole: For sensitization, 2% DPC in acetone was applied to a roughly 2 cm by roughly 2 cm area of upper inner arm skin. Throughout the study period of around 25 weeks, patients also received therapeutic DPC doses to the scalp every week. Patch tests used Finn chambers with 0.01% DPC on the upper back, scored after 6 days by International Contact Dermatitis Research Group standards. The mostly female patient cohort included alopecia areata with under or over 50% scalp involvement, alopecia totalis and alopecia universalis. Libraries were pooled for sequencing, and variation in per-sample TCR yields was attributed mainly to small differences in library volumes within the pool. The study tracked peripheral blood TCR repertoire changes in vivo during primary and secondary sensitization to the hapten diphenylcyclopropenone (DPC) in alopecia patients. Blood samples were taken from patients before sensitization (week 0) and then at 2, 6 and about 24 weeks after DPC sensitization. For TCR sequencing, blood came from over 25 alopecia patients at anywhere from one to four time points (pre-sensitization, 2, 6 and 24 weeks). Each blood RNA sample was used to sequence both TCR alpha and TCR beta chains.

Study-level results and caveats: Expanded TCRs formed significantly more large CDR3 similarity clusters than pre-sensitization or healthy control sets, consistent with antigen-driven responses. All patients had alopecia, a presumed autoimmune disease, so their immune response might differ from that of healthy individuals. A positive correlation was found between the number of PT1 expanded TCRs and patch test score, with significance reached at thresholds 8, 16 and 32 but not 4. The number of TCRs above 1 in 1000 frequency did not change with DPC sensitization; there was no evidence of global repertoire structure alterations. Repeated subsampling changed both the strength of the expansion versus patch-test correlation and the threshold at which that correlation became significant.

Germline trimming: 4 bases from V, 15 bases from J; junction bases outside gene matches: 4. The CDR3 numbers 13 residues from cysteine through phenylalanine. Solely the CDR3 DNA is kept, with 39 bases framed from the first base. CDR1 SGHNT and CDR2 YENEEA are derived from the germline V gene. This receptor was identified in a man over 45 with alopecia areata. Some clones in this sample may be carry-over from other donors' samples. The sequences come from whole blood, collected in connection with sensitization to the hapten diphenylcyclopropenone (DPC). This chain joins TRBV11-3 to TRBJ2-1; TRBD2 aligns with 15 central bases. The CDR3 has the sequence CASSSGLAGGRFF. The DNA sequence is given as TGTGCCAGCAGCTCTGGACTAGCGGGAGGGAGGTTCTTC.